The following is a TCR beta chain sequence with its context. Its antigen remains unknown. Sequenced material consisted of expressed TCRB transcripts (all of the isolated RNA was reverse transcribed). The table came from immunoSEQ multiplex PCR; TCRdb's copy has only in-frame clones and leaves some out. The table includes 810,000 or so clones, 17% detected once. These data originate in a study of beta chain features in type 1 diabetes. Study information: Regarding age, gender and cell yields, patients proved similar to healthy donors. Study-level points and caveats: VDJ junctions from type 1 diabetes patients carried fewer insertions and larger deletions.

This CDR3 spans 16 amino acids. The ends lost 0 bases at V and 6 bases at J; junction bases unmatched: 11. In germline, CDR1 is LNHNV, CDR2 YYDKDF (reference sequence). What was sequenced was naive CD4+ T cells from blood. V and J are TRBV15 and TRBJ2-7; TRBD2 matches 7 bases. The clonotype was recovered from a woman between 18 and 30 years old in good health. The CDR3 nucleotides are TGTGCCACCAGCAGAGATCTAAGCGCGGGAGCGGGCGAGCAGTACTTC. This sequence encodes CATSRDLSAGAGEQYF.